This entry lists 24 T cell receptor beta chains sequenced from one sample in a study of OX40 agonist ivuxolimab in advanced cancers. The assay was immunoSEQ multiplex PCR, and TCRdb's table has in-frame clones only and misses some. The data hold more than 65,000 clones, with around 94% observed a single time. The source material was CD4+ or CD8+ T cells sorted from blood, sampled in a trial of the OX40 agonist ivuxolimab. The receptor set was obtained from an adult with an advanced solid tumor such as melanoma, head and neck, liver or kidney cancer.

CDR3 residues: CASSPRDIYNEQFF. CDR3 coding DNA: TGTGCCAGCAGCCCCCGGGACATTTACAATGAGCAGTTCTTC. The V and J genes are TRBV7-8 and TRBJ2-1; weak D call: TRBD1 (6 bases). Germline V gene lookup returns CDR1 SGHVS and CDR2 FQNEAQ. Trimming removed 5 bases at V and 4 bases at J, with 12 bases between. This CDR3 contains 14 residues.

The CDR3 reads CASSQESFFGLNSNQPQHF. DNA of the CDR3: TGCGCCAGCAGCCAAGAGTCGTTTTTCGGGTTAAACAGCAATCAGCCCCAGCATTTT. The rearrangement uses TRBV4-1 and TRBJ1-5, with D uncertain. Germline-derived CDR1 and CDR2 are MGHRA and YSYEKL. CDR3 length: 19 amino acids. Trimming stripped 0 bases from V and 1 base from J, with 19 bases between.

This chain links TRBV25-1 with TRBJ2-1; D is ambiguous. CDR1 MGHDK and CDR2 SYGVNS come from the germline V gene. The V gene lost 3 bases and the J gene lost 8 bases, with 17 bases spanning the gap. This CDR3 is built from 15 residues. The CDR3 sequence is CASSDKRTAGDEQFF. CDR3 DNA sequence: TGTGCCAGCAGTGACAAGAGGACGGCTGGGGATGAGCAGTTCTTC. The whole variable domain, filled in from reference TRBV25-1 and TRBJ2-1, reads EADIYQTPRYLVIGTGKKITLECSQTMGHDKMYWYQQDPGMELHLIHYSYGVNSTEKGDLSSESTVSRIRTEHFPLTLESARPSHTSQYLCASSDKRTAGDEQFFGPGTRLTVL.

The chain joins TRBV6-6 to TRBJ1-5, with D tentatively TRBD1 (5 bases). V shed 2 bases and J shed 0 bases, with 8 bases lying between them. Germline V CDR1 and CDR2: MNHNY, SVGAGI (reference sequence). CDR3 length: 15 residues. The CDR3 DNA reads TGTGCCAGCAGTTACGAGGGGAATAGCAATCAGCCCCAGCATTTT. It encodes CASSYEGNSNQPQHF.

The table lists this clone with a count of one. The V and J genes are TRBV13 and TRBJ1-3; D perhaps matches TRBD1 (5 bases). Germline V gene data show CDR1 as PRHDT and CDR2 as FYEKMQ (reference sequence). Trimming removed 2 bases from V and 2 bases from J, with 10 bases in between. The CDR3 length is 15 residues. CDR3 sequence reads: CASSLRVQAGNTIYF. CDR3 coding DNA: TGTGCCAGCAGCTTAAGGGTACAGGCTGGAAACACCATATATTTT.

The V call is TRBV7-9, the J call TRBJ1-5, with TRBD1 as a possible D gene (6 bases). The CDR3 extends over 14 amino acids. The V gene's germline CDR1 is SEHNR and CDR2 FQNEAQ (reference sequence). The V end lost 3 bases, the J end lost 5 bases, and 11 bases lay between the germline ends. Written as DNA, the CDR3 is TGTGCCAGCAGCTTGGGCGGGGGCGATCAGCCCCAGCATTTT. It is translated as CASSLGGGDQPQHF.

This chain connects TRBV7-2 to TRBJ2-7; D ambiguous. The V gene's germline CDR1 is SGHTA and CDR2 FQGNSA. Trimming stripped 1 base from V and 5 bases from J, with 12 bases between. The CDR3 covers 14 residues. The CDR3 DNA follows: TGTGCCAGCAGCTTAGTCTCGGGTTCTGACGAGCAGTACTTC. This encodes CASSLVSGSDEQYF.

The chain's CDR3 is CASSPGQGAGELFF. The CDR3 region has the DNA TGTGCCAGCAGCCCTGGACAGGGGGCCGGGGAGCTGTTTTTT. The chain has TRBV5-6 and TRBJ2-2; 10 bases are a match to TRBD1. Germline V gene lookup returns CDR1 SGHDT and CDR2 YYEEEE. V lost 4 bases and J lost 6; bases outside the gene matches: 3. The CDR3 has 14 amino acids.

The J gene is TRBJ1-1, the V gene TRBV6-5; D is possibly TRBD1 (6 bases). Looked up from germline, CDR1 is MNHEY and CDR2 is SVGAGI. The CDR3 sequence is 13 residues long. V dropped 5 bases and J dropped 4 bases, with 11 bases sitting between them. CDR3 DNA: TGTGCCAGCAGTCCACAGGGATCCACTGAAGCTTTCTTT. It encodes CASSPQGSTEAFF.

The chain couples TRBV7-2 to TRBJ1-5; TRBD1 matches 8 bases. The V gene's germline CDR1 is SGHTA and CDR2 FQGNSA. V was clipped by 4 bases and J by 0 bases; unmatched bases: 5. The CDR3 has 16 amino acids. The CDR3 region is CASSSTGGISNQPQHF. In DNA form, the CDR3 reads TGTGCCAGCAGCTCAACAGGGGGAATTAGCAATCAGCCCCAGCATTTT.

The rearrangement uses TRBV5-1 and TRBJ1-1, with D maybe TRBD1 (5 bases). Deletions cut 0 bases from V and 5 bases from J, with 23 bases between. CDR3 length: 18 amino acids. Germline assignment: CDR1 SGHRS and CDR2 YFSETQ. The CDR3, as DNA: TGCGCCAGCAGCTTGGGATATGGGCAGGGAGGGTTCGGGACTGAAGCTTTCTTT. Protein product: CASSLGYGQGGFGTEAFF.

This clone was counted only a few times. This chain's CDR3 is CASSVSTVYGYTF. The CDR3 DNA is TGTGCCAGCAGCGTATCAACCGTCTATGGCTACACCTTC. The genes are TRBV9 and TRBJ1-2, with D unresolved. The CDR3 covers 13 residues. V lost 1 base and J lost 4, with 8 bases in between. Germline V gene data show CDR1 as SGDLS and CDR2 as YYNGEE.

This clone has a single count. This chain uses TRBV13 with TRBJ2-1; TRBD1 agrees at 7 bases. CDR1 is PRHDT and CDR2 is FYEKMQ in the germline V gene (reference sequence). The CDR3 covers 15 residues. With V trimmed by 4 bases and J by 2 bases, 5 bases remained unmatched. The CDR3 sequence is CASSSDRLPYNEQFF. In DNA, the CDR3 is TGTGCCAGCAGCTCGGACAGGCTCCCCTACAATGAGCAGTTCTTC.

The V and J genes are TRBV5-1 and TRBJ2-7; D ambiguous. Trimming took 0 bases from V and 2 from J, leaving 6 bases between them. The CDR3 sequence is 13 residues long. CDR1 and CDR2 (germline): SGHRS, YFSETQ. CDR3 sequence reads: CASSLAPTYEQYF. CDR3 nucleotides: TGCGCCAGCAGCTTGGCACCCACCTACGAGCAGTACTTC. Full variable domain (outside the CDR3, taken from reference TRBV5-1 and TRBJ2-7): KAGVTQTPRYLIKTRGQQVTLSCSPISGHRSVSWYQQTPGQGLQFLFEYFSETQRNKGNFPGRFSGRQFSNSRSEMNVSTLELGDSALYLCASSLAPTYEQYFGPGTRLTVT.

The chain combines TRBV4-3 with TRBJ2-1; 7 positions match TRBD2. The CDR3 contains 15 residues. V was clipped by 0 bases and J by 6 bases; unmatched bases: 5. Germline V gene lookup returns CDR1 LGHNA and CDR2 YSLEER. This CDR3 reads CASSQDRGTINEQFF. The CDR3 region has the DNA TGCGCCAGCAGCCAAGATCGCGGGACTATCAATGAGCAGTTCTTC.

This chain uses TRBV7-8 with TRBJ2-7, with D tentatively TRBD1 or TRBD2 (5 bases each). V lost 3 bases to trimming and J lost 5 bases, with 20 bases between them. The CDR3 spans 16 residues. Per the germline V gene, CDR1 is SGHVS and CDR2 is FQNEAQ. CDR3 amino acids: CASSLRAGREDDEQYF. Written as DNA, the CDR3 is TGTGCCAGCAGCTTGCGGGCGGGCAGGGAAGATGACGAGCAGTACTTC.

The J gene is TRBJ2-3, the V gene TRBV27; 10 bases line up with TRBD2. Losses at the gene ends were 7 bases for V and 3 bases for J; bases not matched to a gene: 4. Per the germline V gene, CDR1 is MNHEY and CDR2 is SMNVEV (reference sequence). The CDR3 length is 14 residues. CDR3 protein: CASTSAGGTDTQYF. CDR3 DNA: TGTGCCAGCACCTCAGCGGGAGGGACAGATACGCAGTATTTT.

The chain's CDR3 is CASSGPGDKTYEQYF. DNA of the CDR3: TGTGCCAGTAGTGGACCGGGAGATAAAACCTACGAGCAGTACTTC. J is TRBJ2-7 and V is TRBV19; D is perhaps TRBD2 (6 bases). The germline gives CDR1 LNHDA, CDR2 SQIVND (reference sequence). The V end lost 5 bases, the J end lost 2 bases, and 16 bases lay between the germline ends. CDR3 size: 15 residues.

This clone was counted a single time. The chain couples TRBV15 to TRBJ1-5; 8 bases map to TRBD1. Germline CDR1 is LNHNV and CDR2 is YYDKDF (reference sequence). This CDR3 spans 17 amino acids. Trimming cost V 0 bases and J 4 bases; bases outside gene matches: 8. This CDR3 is CATSRDGTRGPNQPQHF. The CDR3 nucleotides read TGTGCCACCAGCAGAGATGGGACCAGGGGGCCAAATCAGCCCCAGCATTTT.

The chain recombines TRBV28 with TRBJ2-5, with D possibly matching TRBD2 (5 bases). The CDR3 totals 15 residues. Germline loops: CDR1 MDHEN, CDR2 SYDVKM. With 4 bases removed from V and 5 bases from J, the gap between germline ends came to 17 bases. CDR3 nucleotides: TGTGCCAGCAGTTACCCCGGGGTAGCGTGGGAGACCCAGTACTTC. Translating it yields CASSYPGVAWETQYF.

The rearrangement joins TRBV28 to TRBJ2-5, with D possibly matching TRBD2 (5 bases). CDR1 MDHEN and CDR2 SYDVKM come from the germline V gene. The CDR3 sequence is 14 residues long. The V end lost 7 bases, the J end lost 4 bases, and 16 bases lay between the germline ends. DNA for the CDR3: TGTGCCAGCACCCCCCATCGGGGTACAGAGACCCAGTACTTC. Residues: CASTPHRGTETQYF.

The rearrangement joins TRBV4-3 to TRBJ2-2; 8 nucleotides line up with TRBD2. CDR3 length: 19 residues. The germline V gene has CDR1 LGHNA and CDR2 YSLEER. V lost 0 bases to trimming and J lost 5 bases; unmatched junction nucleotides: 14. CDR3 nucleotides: TGCGCCAGCAGCCAAGAACGGGCAGGCCAGGTAGCGGGAACCGGGGAGCTGTTTTTT. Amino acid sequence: CASSQERAGQVAGTGELFF.

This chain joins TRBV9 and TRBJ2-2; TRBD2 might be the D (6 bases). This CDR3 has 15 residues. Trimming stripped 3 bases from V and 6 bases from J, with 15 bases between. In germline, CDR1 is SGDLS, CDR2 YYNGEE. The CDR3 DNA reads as TGTGCCAGCAGCGGGGGGACTCTGTCACCCGGGGAGCTGTTTTTT. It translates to CASSGGTLSPGELFF.

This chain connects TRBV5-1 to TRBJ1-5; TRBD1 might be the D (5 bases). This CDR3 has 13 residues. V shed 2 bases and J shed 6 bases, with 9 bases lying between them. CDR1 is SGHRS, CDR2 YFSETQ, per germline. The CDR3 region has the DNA TGCGCCAGCAGCTTCGGCGGGGGTCAGCCCCAGCATTTT. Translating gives CASSFGGGQPQHF.